This is a list of T cell receptor beta chains from one sample in a study of T cell responses to AZD1222 COVID-19 vaccine. Measured with immunoSEQ multiplex PCR; TCRdb has only the in-frame clones, and not every one. The sample records around 160,000 clones, around 94% being singletons. Source: peripheral blood, taken 28 days after the second AZD1222 dose. These TCRs come from an adult who received the AZD1222 COVID-19 vaccine. CDR3s include the opening cysteine and the closing phenylalanine or tryptophan. The D gene is left open where the match is weak. Expanded clones are given a class, and other clones once, few, many or no size at all.

d_call j_call clone_size v_call cdr3_nt cdr3_aa
TRBD1 TRBJ1-1 . TRBV5-6 TGTGCCAGCAGCTATTTCGGACAGGGGAAAGGTACTGAAGCTTTCTTT CASSYFGQGKGTEAFF
. TRBJ1-2 . TRBV25-1 TGTGCCAGCAGTGACGGGGGGTCCCTTTACGGCTACACCTTC CASSDGGSLYGYTF
. TRBJ2-5 . TRBV6-5 TGTGCCAGCAGCGGCCTGGGAAGCATGGAAAAGACCCAGTACTTC CASSGLGSMEKTQYF
. TRBJ1-2 . TRBV4-2 TGTGCCAGCAGCCCCCCAGGGGTAGTTAACTATGGCTACACCTTC CASSPPGVVNYGYTF
TRBD2 TRBJ2-6 . TRBV11-2 TGTGCCAGCAGCTCCCCTAGGAGAGGGAGGGGCTCTGGGGCCAACGTCCTGACTTTC CASSSPRRGRGSGANVLTF
TRBD2 TRBJ2-7 . TRBV3-1/TRBV3-2 TGTGCCAGCAGCCTTACCGGGACTAGCGGGATCTACGAGCAGTACTTC CASSLTGTSGIYEQYF
. TRBJ1-1 . TRBV18 TGTGCCAGCTCACCCGGACAGCCTGAAGCTTTCTTT CASSPGQPEAFF
TRBD2 TRBJ2-3 . TRBV6-5 TGTGCCAGCAGGCGGGATAGCGGGAGCACAGATACGCAGTATTTT CASRRDSGSTDTQYF
TRBD2 TRBJ2-7 . TRBV20-1 TGCAGTGCTAGTTCTAGCGGAGTCTACGAGCAGTACTTC CSASSSGVYEQYF
. TRBJ2-1 . TRBV27 TGTGCCAGCAGCCCGTGGGCGGGGTCCTACAATGAGCAGTTCTTC CASSPWAGSYNEQFF
. TRBJ2-1 . TRBV28 TGTGCCAGCAGTTTTGGGGGTACCCGGGACCAGAACTACAATGAGCAGTTCTTC CASSFGGTRDQNYNEQFF
. TRBJ1-2 . TRBV7-9 TGTGCCAGCAGCTTAAACCCGTCTGATGGCTACACCTTC CASSLNPSDGYTF
. TRBJ1-1 . TRBV12-3/TRBV12-4 TGTGCCAGCAGTTTTTGGGGCAGGGATGAAGCTTTCTTT CASSFWGRDEAFF
. TRBJ1-4 . TRBV28 TGTGCTCATCGGGGGAGTATAAATGAAAAACTGTTTTTT CAHRGSINEKLFF
. TRBJ1-3 . TRBV7-8 TGTGCCAGCAGCGCTGCGGCCTCTGGAAACACCATATATTTT CASSAAASGNTIYF
TRBD2 TRBJ2-3 once TRBV24-1 TGTGCCACCGAAGCGGGGACTAGCGGGAGAGGTACGCAGTATTTT CATEAGTSGRGTQYF
. TRBJ2-7 once TRBV30 TGTGCCTGGAGAACCGACCGACAGCCGAACTACGAGCAGTACTTC CAWRTDRQPNYEQYF
. TRBJ1-2 . TRBV19 TGTGCCAGTAGTACACAGCTATCTAACTATGGCTACACCTTC CASSTQLSNYGYTF
. TRBJ2-5 once TRBV4-1 TGCGCCAGCAGCCAATGGGGTGAGACCCAGTACTTC CASSQWGETQYF
. TRBJ2-2 once TRBV28 TGTGCCAGCAGTTTGCTCAGGGGGGTGAGCACCGGGGAGCTGTTTTTT CASSLLRGVSTGELFF
TRBD1 TRBJ1-1 . TRBV19 TGTGCCAGTAGTAAAGGGGACAGACGAAACACTGAAGCTTTCTTT CASSKGDRRNTEAFF
TRBD1 TRBJ2-3 . TRBV11-2 TGTGCCAGCAGCTCGGACAGGGTGGGTAGGGATACGCAGTATTTT CASSSDRVGRDTQYF
. TRBJ1-2 . TRBV9 TGTGCCAGCAGCGTAGGCTCGGAGAACTATGGCTACACCTTC CASSVGSENYGYTF
TRBD1 TRBJ1-1 . TRBV2 TGTGCCAGCAGTAACTTCGGGACAGCGAACACTGAAGCTTTCTTT CASSNFGTANTEAFF
TRBD2 TRBJ2-5 . TRBV7-2 TGTGCCAGCAGCTTAGCGGTTAAACTAGCGGAAACATACCAAGAGACCCAGTACTTC CASSLAVKLAETYQETQYF
. TRBJ2-5 . TRBV18 TGTGCCAGCTCACCACCCCCCACCGGAGAGACCCAGTACTTC CASSPPPTGETQYF
. TRBJ1-4 . TRBV28 TGTGCCAGCAGTTACCGGGACGAAAAACTGTTTTTT CASSYRDEKLFF
. TRBJ1-2 . TRBV24-1 TGTGCCACGGTGGGCAGGACCGATTGGTATGGCTACACCTTC CATVGRTDWYGYTF
. TRBJ1-5 . TRBV27 TGTGCCAGCAGTTTATCAGGGATGGGCAATCAGCCCCAGCATTTT CASSLSGMGNQPQHF
TRBD1 TRBJ1-3 . TRBV19 TGTGCCAGTAGAGATCTGGGGACAGTTGGAAACACCATATATTTT CASRDLGTVGNTIYF
. TRBJ2-2 . TRBV3-1/TRBV3-2 TGTGCCAGCAGCCAACATACAGGGAGCACCGGGGAGCTGTTTTTT CASSQHTGSTGELFF
. TRBJ2-1 . TRBV7-9 TGTGCCAGCAGCTTTCCCCCGGGGGTGGATGAGCAGTTCTTC CASSFPPGVDEQFF
. TRBJ2-7 . TRBV10-3 TGTGCCATCAGTGAGTCGACAGTTTTTTCCTACGAGCAGTACTTC CAISESTVFSYEQYF
TRBD2 TRBJ2-1 . TRBV29-1 TGCAGCGTACGCACTAGCGGTACCTACAATGAGCAGTTCTTC CSVRTSGTYNEQFF
. TRBJ2-3 . TRBV2 TGTGCCAGCAGCCCTATTGGAGGGTGGGCCGCAGATACGCAGTATTTT CASSPIGGWAADTQYF
. TRBJ1-5 . TRBV27 TGTGCCAGCAGTTTATCGTGGGTTCAGCCCCAGCATTTT CASSLSWVQPQHF
TRBD1 TRBJ1-2 . TRBV5-1 TGCGCCAGCAGCCGTATGGGACAGAACTACTATGGCTACACCTTC CASSRMGQNYYGYTF
TRBD2 TRBJ2-3 few TRBV4-3 TGCGCCAGCAGTCAAAACCGGGGGGGAATCACAGATACGCAGTATTTT CASSQNRGGITDTQYF
. TRBJ2-2 . TRBV10-3 TGTGCCATCAGTGGGCGGGGTAAGGAGCTGTTTTTT CAISGRGKELFF
. TRBJ2-1 . TRBV9 TGTGCCAGCAGCGTAGCTGGCGGGAACTCCTACAATGAGCAGTTCTTC CASSVAGGNSYNEQFF